The present TCR beta chain was sequenced within a study of shared clonotypes between healthy human individuals. Germline V gene sequence: CDR1 LNHDA, CDR2 SQIVND (reference sequence). J gave up 2 bases and V 3 bases, and 8 bases lay outside the gene matches. There are 16 residues in the CDR3. The table came from immunoSEQ multiplex PCR; TCRdb's copy has only in-frame clones and leaves some out. The sample consists of over a million clones, approximately 80% of them appearing once. What was sequenced was memory CD4+ T cells from PBMCs. The subset denotes: CD45RA-negative fraction. This chain connects TRBV19 to TRBJ2-5; 8 nucleotides agree with TRBD2. The source of this sequence is a man younger than 35 in good health. Some clones in this sample may be carry-over from other donors' samples. In DNA, the CDR3 is TGTGCCAGTAGTATCGTAGCGGGGACTCAACAAGAGACCCAGTACTTC. This translates into CASSIVAGTQQETQYF.